The clone carrying this TCR beta chain was observed a few times. Via MiXCR, TCRdb re-called the 5' RACE reads, giving one row per CDR3 protein. This sample carries fewer than 350,000 distinct CDR3 sequences, roughly 13% of them seen once, and the ten largest clones take 21%. The source of the sample is a study of T-cell memory formation after mild COVID-19. Trimming removed 6 bases from V and 1 base from J; junction bases left unmatched: 1. This CDR3 region has 14 residues. Germline values: CDR1 SQVTM, CDR2 ANQGSEA. The TCR sequence derives from a man between 18 and 35 years old who had mild COVID-19 (a few samples of this study predate the infection). Cell type and time point are not known. Sample: PBMCs or a T cell subset sorted from them (not recorded which). The chain uses TRBV29-1 and TRBJ2-5; 14 positions agree with TRBD2. CDR3 DNA sequence: TGCAGCGTGGGACTAGCGGGGGTCCAAGAGACCCAGTACTTC. Translating gives CSVGLAGVQETQYF.